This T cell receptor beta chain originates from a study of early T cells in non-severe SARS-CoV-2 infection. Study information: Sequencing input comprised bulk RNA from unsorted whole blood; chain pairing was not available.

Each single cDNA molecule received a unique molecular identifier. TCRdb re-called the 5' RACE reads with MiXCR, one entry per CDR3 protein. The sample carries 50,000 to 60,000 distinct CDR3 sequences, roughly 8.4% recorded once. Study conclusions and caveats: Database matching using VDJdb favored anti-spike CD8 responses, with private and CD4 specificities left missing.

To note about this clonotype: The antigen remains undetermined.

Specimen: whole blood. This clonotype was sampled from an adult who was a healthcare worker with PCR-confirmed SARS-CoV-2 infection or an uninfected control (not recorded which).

CDR3 region: CSVSGAMNTEAFF. In DNA, the CDR3 is TGCAGCGTTTCAGGGGCGATGAACACTGAAGCTTTCTTT. The chain has TRBV29-1 and TRBJ1-1; possibly TRBD1 for D (6 bases). Germline CDR1 SQVTM, CDR2 ANQGSEA. The CDR3 runs to 13 residues. The V and J ends lost 5 bases and 0 bases respectively, with 10 bases between them.